The entry that follows covers one T cell receptor (beta chain) sequence. This clonotype appeared many times. Its antigen target is currently unknown. The input lacks base qualities; no much larger clone sits a single base away. The source of the sample is a study of T cells in Graves' hyperthyroidism and ophthalmopathy (dated by TCRdb to the late 2010s). A note on the overall study: Peripheral blood samples were taken at initial diagnosis, before any treatment was given. According to the paper, TCR Vbeta CDR3 sequencing was carried out on approximately 140 peripheral blood samples, which came from about 45 ophthalmopathy, some 73 hyperthyroidism and approximately 17 progressor patients. Prospective prediction of ophthalmopathy was tested in an independent validation cohort of 18 hyperthyroidism patients and some 17 patients who later progressed to ophthalmopathy. TCR V-J signatures able to tell the groups apart were searched for in a discovery cohort of 95 to 100 patients, of whom approximately 40 had Graves' ophthalmopathy and around 57 had stable Graves' hyperthyroidism. After blood sampling, hyperthyroidism patients were treated with methimazole at a starting dose of 30 mg daily, and ophthalmopathy patients were treated with high-dose intravenous methylprednisolone. Thyroid tissue and blood T-cell repertoires from six Graves' hyperthyroidism patients were also compared in the study. The 100 discovery patients were divided at random into training and test sets in a 7:3 ratio.

Amplification of TCR beta CDR3 regions was carried out from RNA transcripts. The first round of RT-PCR for the TCR CDR3 was performed with the HTBI primer set and the Qiagen OneStep RT-PCR kit. Libraries were constructed in a second round of multiplex PCR, after which size selection and purification were carried out. Paired-end sequencing of the libraries was performed with 100 bp reads on an Illumina HiSeq2000. The published analysis was carried out like this. SOAPnuke was used to process the raw data, removing reads that contained adapters or uncalled bases, had a mean Phred below 15, or lacked an exact match to the constant primer or identifier. High-quality paired reads were merged using COPE v1.2.5, and each unique nucleotide sequence was defined as a clonotype. MiTCR v1.1 was used to align the clonotypes against IMGT TRBV, TRBD and TRBJ reference segments. Analysis was restricted to V-J combinations with a frequency above 0.0001, which covered over 98% of repertoires. A TCS score was defined as the ratio between F50 (clonal expansion) and ExV (chaos), using BLOSUM62-based TCRdist between CDR3 peptides within each V-J. Welch's t-statistics and random forest reduced around 520 V-J features to around 14, which were used in a naive Bayes classifier (R e1071). The public reads were reprocessed in TCRdb via fastp at Q25 and MiXCR, keeping in-frame beta chains. Under each unique CDR3 protein, matching rows form one entry showing the most common genes and DNA. The V and J calls were determined by TCRdb, not by the authors. This sample has about 320,000 distinct CDR3 sequences in its table, and over 15% of those were observed once. Around a third of the sample is in the top ten clones.

A patient counted as having stable Graves' hyperthyroidism if no progression to ophthalmopathy occurred over 18 months of follow-up. Hyperthyroidism patients were newly diagnosed, with disease duration under 2 months, and aged 18 to 65 years. Patients with uncontrolled infections, other autoimmune diseases, pregnancy or lactation were excluded. Diagnoses were based on clinical symptoms, serum thyroxine and TRAb, thyroid ultrasound and orbital computed tomography. PBMCs were isolated from 7.5 to 10 ml of fresh peripheral blood by Ficoll-Paque density gradient centrifugation. Trizol reagent was used to extract total RNA, and RNA quality was then checked on an Agilent 2100 Bioanalyzer. Study-wide findings and limitations: A 13 V-J signature model separated ophthalmopathy from stable hyperthyroidism, with about 88% sensitivity and about 81% specificity in cross-validation and 80%/75% in testing. Most expanded thyroid clonotypes (frequency above 0.001) were also found in blood, which suggests that blood repertoires may mirror thyroid immune responses. In validation, the model predicted progression to ophthalmopathy with roughly 70% sensitivity and around 72% specificity, a median of 6.5 months before onset. Sample size was not statistically predetermined, and blinding of investigators to group allocation was not performed.

Counted from cysteine to phenylalanine, this CDR3 has 13 amino acids. The sequence is cut down to CDR3 DNA, 39 bases in frame from base 1. Trimming costs V 3 bases and J 0 bases, and their ends lie 5 bases apart. CDR1 and CDR2, looked up from the germline V gene, are SGHTA and FQGTGA. Sequences were obtained from blood. This clonotype was obtained from a man aged 25 to 40 with Graves' hyperthyroidism. The rearranged segments are TRBV7-3 and TRBJ1-1; no D segment can be confidently identified. Here is the DNA: TGTGCCAGCAGCTTCTCCATGAACACTGAAGCTTTCTTT. Its amino acids are CASSFSMNTEAFF.